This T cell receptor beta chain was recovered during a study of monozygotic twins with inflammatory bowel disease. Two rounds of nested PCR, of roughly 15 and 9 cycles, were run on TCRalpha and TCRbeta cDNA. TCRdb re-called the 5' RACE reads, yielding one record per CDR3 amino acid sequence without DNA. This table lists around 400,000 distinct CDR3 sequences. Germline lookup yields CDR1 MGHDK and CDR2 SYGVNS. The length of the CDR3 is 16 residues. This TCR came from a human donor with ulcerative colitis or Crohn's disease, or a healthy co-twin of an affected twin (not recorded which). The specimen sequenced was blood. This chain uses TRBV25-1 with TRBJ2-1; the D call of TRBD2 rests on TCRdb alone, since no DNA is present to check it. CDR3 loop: CASSEYGGSGYNEQFF.